This is a list of T cell receptor beta chains from one sample in a study of T cell repertoires in cytomegalovirus infection. TCRdb redid the calling of the reads with MiXCR, one entry per CDR3 protein. The data show about 740,000 distinct CDR3 sequences, about a third seen once. Sequencing was carried out using PBMCs. Receptors originate from a human donor in good health (CMV status not recorded). Some clones in this sample may be carry-over from other donors' samples. Each CDR3 is given with its conserved first and last residue. D genes are given only for firm matches. Clone size, where shown, is once, few, many, or a class for clones that have expanded.

d_gene,j_gene,v_gene,abundance,CDR3aa,CDR3nt
.,TRBJ2-3,TRBV7-2,many,CASSSEGVDTQYF,TGTGCCAGCAGCTCCGAGGGGGTCGATACGCAGTATTTT
.,TRBJ2-1,TRBV6-8,once,CASSYGSGPDNEQFF,TGTGCCAGCAGTTACGGGTCAGGGCCAGACAATGAGCAGTTCTTC
.,TRBJ2-7,TRBV12-3/TRBV12-4,few,CASTLHRAGNPAYEQYF,TGTGCCAGCACCCTTCATAGGGCAGGGAACCCAGCTTACGAGCAGTACTTC
.,TRBJ1-2,TRBV19,.,CASSISVTNNYGYTF,TGTGCCAGTAGTATTTCGGTCACGAATAACTATGGCTACACCTTC
TRBD2,TRBJ2-1,TRBV2,.,CASSGLVAGPNNEQFF,TGTGCCAGCAGTGGTCTGGTAGCGGGCCCAAACAATGAGCAGTTCTTC
.,TRBJ1-1,TRBV10-3,few,CAISERAANTEAFF,TGTGCCATCAGTGAGAGGGCAGCCAACACTGAAGCTTTCTTT
.,TRBJ1-2,TRBV6-5,.,CASSQTENYGYTF,TGTGCCAGCAGCCAGACAGAGAACTATGGCTACACCTTC
.,TRBJ1-1,TRBV4-1,few,CASSLSQGTVNTEAFF,TGCGCCAGCAGCCTATCGCAGGGGACCGTGAACACTGAAGCTTTCTTT
.,TRBJ2-5,TRBV7-8,many,CASSLRGTHETQYF,TGTGCCAGCAGCTTACGGGGGACCCACGAGACCCAGTACTTC
.,TRBJ1-2,TRBV7-2,many,CATSEGRANYGYTF,TGTGCCACCTCCGAGGGCCGAGCTAACTATGGCTACACCTTC
.,TRBJ2-1,TRBV15,few,CATSRGQYNEQFF,TGTGCCACCAGCAGAGGACAGTACAATGAGCAGTTCTTC
.,TRBJ2-1,TRBV4-1,few,CASSQNLDAEQFF,TGCGCCAGCAGCCAAAACTTGGACGCTGAGCAGTTCTTC